Listed below are T cell receptor beta chains from one sample, sequenced in a study of T-cell memory formation after mild COVID-19. One entry per CDR3 protein results from TCRdb running MiXCR on the 5' RACE reads. The sample lists 350,000 to 450,000 distinct CDR3 sequences, 25% to 30% occurring once. Material for sequencing was PBMCs or a T cell subset sorted from them (not recorded which). Receptor source: an adult woman who had mild COVID-19 (a few samples of this study predate the infection). Cell type and time point are not known. Both conserved end residues are part of each CDR3. D genes are given only for firm matches. Only some rows state a clone size, as once, few, many or a class for expanded clones.

NA,TRBV7-9,few,TRBJ2-7,TGTGCCAGCAGCTTAGTTCTGGGGCTCAGCGCCGTCTCCTACGAGCAGTACTTC,CASSLVLGLSAVSYEQYF
NA,TRBV12-3/TRBV12-4,NA,TRBJ2-5,TGTGCCAGCAGTTCGTACATTGGAGAGACCCAGTACTTC,CASSSYIGETQYF
NA,TRBV30,many,TRBJ2-6,TGTGCCTGGAGTCCTCACACCTCTGGGGCCAACGTCCTGACTTTC,CAWSPHTSGANVLTF
TRBD2,TRBV20-1,few,TRBJ2-3,TGCAGTGCTAGAGGACTAGCGGGAGGGCCGCTCACAGATACGCAGTATTTT,CSARGLAGGPLTDTQYF
NA,TRBV11-2,NA,TRBJ2-7,TGTGCCAGCAGCCCCGAATACCAGAGATCCGAGCAGTACTTC,CASSPEYQRSEQYF
NA,TRBV27,few,TRBJ1-1,TGTGCCAGCCGGACAAGGGGTGAAGCTTTCTTT,CASRTRGEAFF
NA,TRBV30,NA,TRBJ1-2,TGTGCCTGGGGGCGACAGGAACCTTATAACTATGGCTACACCTTC,CAWGRQEPYNYGYTF
TRBD2,TRBV24-1,NA,TRBJ2-5,TGTGCCACCAGTGAGAGCGGGACGGAGACCCAGTACTTC,CATSESGTETQYF
NA,TRBV5-1,NA,TRBJ2-5,TGCGCCAGCAGCTTACCCGGGACCGGAGAGACCCAGTACTTC,CASSLPGTGETQYF
TRBD2,TRBV6-2/TRBV6-3,few,TRBJ2-3,TGTGCCAGCACCCCGGGACTAGCGGGACGGGATACGCAGTATTTT,CASTPGLAGRDTQYF
TRBD1,TRBV3-1,NA,TRBJ1-1,TGTGCCAGCAGCCCTCACAGGGGTCGGGGGAACACTGAAGCTTTCTTT,CASSPHRGRGNTEAFF
NA,TRBV3-1,few,TRBJ1-1,TGTGCCAGCAGCCAACAGGGGCGGGGTAGCACTGAAGCTTTCTTT,CASSQQGRGSTEAFF
TRBD1,TRBV20-1,few,TRBJ2-7,TGCAGTGCTCGGAGGGGACAGGGGACCTACGAGCAGTACTTC,CSARRGQGTYEQYF
NA,TRBV14,many,TRBJ2-6,TGTGCCAGCAGCCCAAGGGCTGGGGCCAACGTCCTGACTTTC,CASSPRAGANVLTF
NA,TRBV4-3,few,TRBJ2-1,TGCGCCAGCAGCCAAGACGGGGGGCCCTACAATGAGCAGTTCTTC,CASSQDGGPYNEQFF
NA,TRBV18,NA,TRBJ2-1,TGTGCCAGCTCACCTTCTTCAGGGGGGGGGAGCTCCTACAATGAGCAGTTCTTC,CASSPSSGGGSSYNEQFF
TRBD2,TRBV3-1,NA,TRBJ2-2,TGTGCCAGCAGCCAAGTGAGTGCGGGAGTCACCGGGGAGCTGTTTTTT,CASSQVSAGVTGELFF
NA,TRBV27,once,TRBJ1-1,TGTGCCAGCAGTTTAAGGGGGGGCACTTTCGCGAACACTGAAGCTTTCTTT,CASSLRGGTFANTEAFF
TRBD1,TRBV19,NA,TRBJ2-2,TGTGCCAGTAGTATATGGACAGGGGGCACCGGGGAGCTGTTTTTT,CASSIWTGGTGELFF
TRBD1,TRBV20-1,few,TRBJ2-7,TGCAGTGCTAGTGAGCCGGGACAGGGGGCTTACGAGCAGTACTTC,CSASEPGQGAYEQYF
NA,TRBV5-1,few,TRBJ2-7,TGCGCCAGCAGCTCGGACGGTTTCGCCTACGAGCAGTACTTC,CASSSDGFAYEQYF
TRBD2,TRBV7-8,few,TRBJ2-3,TGTGCCAGCAGCCCGAGGAGACTAGCGAGCACAGATACGCAGTATTTT,CASSPRRLASTDTQYF
NA,TRBV14,few,TRBJ2-1,TGTGCCAGCAGCCAAGGCTATTCGGGTGAGCAGTTCTTC,CASSQGYSGEQFF
TRBD2,TRBV6-5,NA,TRBJ2-3,TGTGCCAGCAGTTACGGGGGACTAGCCACAGATACGCAGTATTTT,CASSYGGLATDTQYF
NA,TRBV4-1,few,TRBJ2-7,TGCGCCAGCAGCCTCTGGCTAGTTGGCCACGAGCAGTACTTC,CASSLWLVGHEQYF
NA,TRBV7-8,medium-sized,TRBJ1-3,TGTGCCAGCAGCTTAGCAGGGGGAACTGGAAACACCATATATTTT,CASSLAGGTGNTIYF
NA,TRBV5-5,few,TRBJ1-6,TGTGCCAGCAGCTTGGACGGGGGCCTAAATTCACCCCTCCACTTT,CASSLDGGLNSPLHF
TRBD2,TRBV27,NA,TRBJ2-1,TGTGCCAGCAGTCTACCCGCCGGGACTAGCGGGGGTAAGCAGTTCTTC,CASSLPAGTSGGKQFF
NA,TRBV21-1,NA,TRBJ2-7,TGTGCCAGCAGCAAAGGGGATACGACAGGGTACGAGCAGTACTTC,CASSKGDTTGYEQYF
NA,TRBV25-1,few,TRBJ1-5,TGTGCCAGCAGTGATGGAGGTGCAGTAGGATCTAATAGCAATCAGCCCCAGCATTTT,CASSDGGAVGSNSNQPQHF
NA,TRBV12-3/TRBV12-4,NA,TRBJ1-1,TGTGCCAGCAGTCCTATGGGCAGTTTGAACACTGAAGCTTTCTTT,CASSPMGSLNTEAFF
TRBD2,TRBV4-1,few,TRBJ2-4,TGCGCCAGCAGCCTGGGACTAGCGGGAGGTCTGACCAAAAACATTCAGTACTTC,CASSLGLAGGLTKNIQYF
NA,TRBV20-1,NA,TRBJ1-5,TGCAGTGCCCCGGTGGCAGGGCGGAGCAATCAGCCCCAGCATTTT,CSAPVAGRSNQPQHF
NA,TRBV7-9,NA,TRBJ2-1,TGTGCCAGCAGCGGATGGACCCGGGACAATGAGCAGTTCTTC,CASSGWTRDNEQFF
NA,TRBV7-3,few,TRBJ2-3,TGTGCCAGCAGCCCCCAGCAGGGCCCGGATACGCAGTATTTT,CASSPQQGPDTQYF
NA,TRBV12-3/TRBV12-4,NA,TRBJ1-3,TGTGCCAGCAGCCAATCCTTCGGAAACACCATATATTTT,CASSQSFGNTIYF
NA,TRBV7-9,few,TRBJ2-1,TGTGCCAGCAGCCCCCTCGGGGGGCCTATCAATGAGCAGTTCTTC,CASSPLGGPINEQFF
NA,TRBV10-3,few,TRBJ2-5,TGTGCCATCAGTGAATCAGGGCCAACGCCCCAGTACTTC,CAISESGPTPQYF
NA,TRBV6-2/TRBV6-3,NA,TRBJ2-7,TGTGCCAGCAGTTACTCCAGGTCCACCTACGAGCAGTACTTC,CASSYSRSTYEQYF
NA,TRBV18,few,TRBJ2-7,TGTGCCAGCTCACCGACTAAAGTCTACGAGCAGTACTTC,CASSPTKVYEQYF
TRBD2,TRBV7-8,NA,TRBJ2-7,TGTGCCAGCAGCCCAGATCGGACTAGCAGCTACGAGCAGTACTTC,CASSPDRTSSYEQYF
NA,TRBV2,NA,TRBJ2-3,TGTGCCAGTGGGGAGCGGGGCACAGATACGCAGTATTTT,CASGERGTDTQYF
NA,TRBV5-1,NA,TRBJ1-2,TGCGCCAGCAGCTCCCAGGGCGGAGGCTATGGCTACACCTTC,CASSSQGGGYGYTF
TRBD2,TRBV18,NA,TRBJ2-7,TGTGCCAGCTCACCGGCGGGAGGGAACGAGCAGTACTTC,CASSPAGGNEQYF
TRBD1,TRBV7-9,few,TRBJ2-7,TGTGCCAGCACCCAGGGGGACGAGCAGTACTTC,CASTQGDEQYF
NA,TRBV7-9,NA,TRBJ2-6,TGTGCCAGCAGCTCCAGGGTTACCCTTCCTCCTGGGGCCAACGTCCTGACTTTC,CASSSRVTLPPGANVLTF
NA,TRBV29-1,few,TRBJ2-5,TGCAGCGCCCCGACAGAGCAGGGGTCAGAGACCCAGTACTTC,CSAPTEQGSETQYF
TRBD1,TRBV19,NA,TRBJ1-1,TGTGCCAGTAGAGGCCGGGACAGGGGGCTCACTGAAGCTTTCTTT,CASRGRDRGLTEAFF
NA,TRBV23-1,few,TRBJ2-1,TGCGCCAGCAGTATCCCCCCCTTGCGCGCGAGAGGCTGGCGCAACGAGCAGTTCTTC,CASSIPPLRARGWRNEQFF
NA,TRBV7-3,NA,TRBJ2-3,TGTGCCAGCAGCCCTTCCTGGGCCGCAGATACGCAGTATTTT,CASSPSWAADTQYF
NA,TRBV15,NA,TRBJ2-3,TGTGCCACCAGCAGAGATCTCCAAGAAAAGGAGTATTTT,CATSRDLQEKEYF
TRBD2,TRBV20-1,few,TRBJ2-2,TGCAGTGCTAGAGATCTCGGGGGGGCGAACACCGGGGAGCTGTTTTTT,CSARDLGGANTGELFF
NA,TRBV9,NA,TRBJ1-4,TGTGCCAGCAGCCAGGACAGCTTTAATGAAAAACTGTTTTTT,CASSQDSFNEKLFF
NA,TRBV12-3/TRBV12-4,few,TRBJ1-1,TGTGCCAGCAGGAGGGACACCGGGACATCTTTCTTT,CASRRDTGTSFF
NA,TRBV12-3/TRBV12-4,few,TRBJ2-5,TGTGCCAGCAGTTTAGCGCGGTGGGCAGAGACCCAGTACTTC,CASSLARWAETQYF
NA,TRBV15,NA,TRBJ2-2,TGTGCCACCAGCAGAGAGGTCGGGGAGCTGTTTTTT,CATSREVGELFF
NA,TRBV29-1,NA,TRBJ2-1,TGCAGCGTATCTGACGGGGCTGCCCCCTACAATGAGCAGTTCTTC,CSVSDGAAPYNEQFF
TRBD2,TRBV7-6,many,TRBJ2-7,TGTGCCAGCACCACCGGGACTAGCGGGATCGGGCAGTACTTC,CASTTGTSGIGQYF